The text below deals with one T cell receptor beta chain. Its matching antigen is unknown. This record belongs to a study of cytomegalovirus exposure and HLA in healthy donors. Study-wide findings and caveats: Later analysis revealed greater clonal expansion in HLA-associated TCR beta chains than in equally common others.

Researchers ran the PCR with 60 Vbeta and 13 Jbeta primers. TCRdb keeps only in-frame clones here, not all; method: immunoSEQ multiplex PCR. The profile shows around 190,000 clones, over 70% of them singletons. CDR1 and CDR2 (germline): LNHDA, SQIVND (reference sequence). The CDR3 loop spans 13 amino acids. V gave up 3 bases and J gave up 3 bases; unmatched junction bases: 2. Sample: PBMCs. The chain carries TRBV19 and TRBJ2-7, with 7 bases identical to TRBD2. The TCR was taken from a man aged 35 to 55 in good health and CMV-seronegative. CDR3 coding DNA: TGTGCCAGTAGTATTGGGAGGGTCTACGAGCAGTACTTC. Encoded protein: CASSIGRVYEQYF.